This T cell receptor beta chain was sequenced in a study of CD8+CD57+ T cells in acquired aplastic anemia. Study summary: CD4+ cell libraries from healthy donors averaged roughly 10 million reads. General study findings and limits: Significant differences in CD8+ Simpson's diversity were not observed between patients and controls.

The CDR3 spans 13 residues. Germline CDR1 reads MDHEN; CDR2 reads SYDVKM. Trimming left V 3 bases short and J 10 bases short, with 13 bases between. TCR beta VDJ and CDR3 profiling used genomic DNA as template. TCRdb re-called the reads through MiXCR, storing one row per CDR3 protein. The sample includes a few hundred thousand distinct CDR3 sequences, approximately 57% of them seen just once. This clonotype was recorded a few times. Its antigen is as yet unknown. This TCR was recovered from a human donor in good health. The gene calls are TRBV28 and TRBJ2-1; D possibly corresponds to TRBD2 (5 bases). The sample was sorted CD4+, CD8+, or CD8+CD57+ T cells (not recorded which) from PBMCs. CDR3 coding DNA: TGTGCCAGCAGTTTGTCGCGGGTAGACGAGCAGTTCTTC. As protein: CASSLSRVDEQFF.